This T cell receptor beta chain was profiled in a study of blood T cell repertoires in COVID-19. As for the study in general: T cells, B-cell-depleted T cells, or PBMCs provided the cDNA or gDNA that served as material.

Method: immunoSEQ multiplex PCR; TCRdb's copy keeps in-frame clones and lacks some. The sample lists over 150,000 clones; about 88% were seen once. This CDR3 has 14 amino acids. CDR1 SGHTA and CDR2 FQGTGA come from the germline V gene. The ends lost 5 bases at V and 5 bases at J; junction bases unmatched: 8. Patients at the Seattle site were enrolled during active infection and followed longitudinally. The TCR was taken from a man aged 60 to 75 with COVID-19, enrolled during active disease. The chain recombines TRBV7-3 with TRBJ1-2; 7 bases fit TRBD1. Sequences were obtained from peripheral blood. The CDR3 sequence is CASSPGTDSYGYTF. For the CDR3, the DNA is TGTGCCAGCAGCCCCGGGACAGATTCTTATGGCTACACCTTC.